These 10 T cell receptor beta chains were sequenced from one sample in a study of T-cell memory formation after mild COVID-19. TCRdb re-called the 5' RACE reads through MiXCR, storing one row per CDR3 protein. The sample consists of some 82,000 distinct CDR3 sequences, roughly 12% of them appearing once. The material sequenced was PBMCs or a T cell subset sorted from them (not recorded which). These receptors all come from a man between 18 and 35 years old who had mild COVID-19 (a few samples of this study predate the infection). Cell type and time point are not known.

V gene TRBV7-9 combines with J gene TRBJ2-7, with 8 bases that match TRBD1. The J segment lost 6 bases and the V segment lost 5 bases, leaving 9 bases of the junction unmatched. The CDR3 has 14 residues. CDR1 SEHNR and CDR2 FQNEAQ come from the germline V gene (reference sequence). This CDR3 reads CASSPTDRAAEQYV. The DNA of the CDR3 is TGTGCCAGCAGCCCAACGGACAGGGCAGCCGAGCAGTACGTC.

This clonotype was seen at least ten times. The rearrangement links TRBV6-5 to TRBJ1-1; D gene unclear. The CDR3 covers 13 residues. Germline loops: CDR1 MNHEY, CDR2 SVGAGI. V lost 1 base and J 4 bases, leaving 7 bases between the germline ends. The DNA of the CDR3 is TGTGCCAGCAGTTACTACCCCCGCACTGAAGCTTTCTTT. It yields the protein CASSYYPRTEAFF.

This clonotype has a handful of counts. The rearrangement joins TRBV30 to TRBJ1-3; TRBD1 might be the D (5 bases). The CDR3 has 15 amino acids. Germline V gene lookup returns CDR1 GTSNPN and CDR2 SVGIG (reference sequence). Trimming left V 3 bases short and J 2 bases short, with 14 bases between. CDR3 sequence reads: CAWSREWGPGNTIYF. The CDR3 DNA reads as TGTGCCTGGAGCCGAGAATGGGGCCCTGGAAACACCATATATTTT.

The rearrangement uses TRBV6-6 and TRBJ1-5; the D gene is possibly TRBD1 (6 bases). The germline V and J ends were trimmed by 8 bases and 10 bases, with 12 bases remaining between them. Germline CDR1 and CDR2: MNHNY and SVGAGI (reference sequence). This CDR3 has 11 residues. This CDR3 is CASGAQGPQHF. CDR3 in DNA: TGTGCCAGCGGCGCACAGGGACCCCAGCATTTT.

The table lists this clonotype with a few counts. J is TRBJ2-1 and V is TRBV7-7; D tentatively reads TRBD1 or TRBD2 (5 bases each). CDR3 length: 13 residues. The germline V gene encodes CDR1 SSHAT and CDR2 FNYEAQ (reference sequence). The ends were cut back, 4 bases at V and 9 bases at J, with 13 bases in the middle. The CDR3, as DNA: TGTGCCAGCAGCTCAAGCCCCGGGACTGAGCAGTTCTTC. It encodes CASSSSPGTEQFF.

There are a few counts of this clonotype. The chain has TRBV6-4 and TRBJ2-5, with 9 bases lining up with TRBD1. With 6 bases clipped from V and 5 bases from J, the junction kept 4 bases outside the gene matches. Germline CDR1 and CDR2: MRHNA and SNTAGT. The CDR3 runs to 13 residues. DNA for the CDR3: TGTGCCAGCAGGGGACAGGGAGAGGAGACCCAGTACTTC. It translates to CASRGQGEETQYF.

The chain is built from TRBV7-9 and TRBJ2-2; D uncertain. The CDR3 totals 17 residues. Germline V CDR1 and CDR2: SEHNR, FQNEAQ (reference sequence). V shed 8 bases and J shed 6 bases, with 25 bases lying between them. CDR3 region: CASGSTTITSPAGELFF. The CDR3 region has the DNA TGTGCCAGCGGATCGACCACTATCACCTCGCCCGCCGGGGAGCTGTTTTTT. Filled out from reference TRBV7-9 and TRBJ2-2, the complete variable domain reads DTGVSQNPRHKITKRGQNVTFRCDPISEHNRLYWYRQTLGQGPEFLTYFQNEAQLEKSRLLSDRFSAERPKGSFSTLEIQRTEQGDSAMYLCASGSTTITSPAGELFFGEGSRLTVL.

The sample holds a few counts of this clonotype. The V gene is TRBV4-1, the J gene TRBJ1-3; TRBD1 aligns across 7 bases. J was trimmed by 11 bases and V by 6 bases; bases with no gene match: 7. The CDR3 length is 12 residues. Germline V gene data show CDR1 as MGHRA and CDR2 as YSYEKL. The CDR3 nucleotides read TGCGCCAGCAGTCTGGACAGGTTGGCCATATATTTT. It codes for CASSLDRLAIYF.

In DNA, the CDR3 is TGCGCCAGCAGCCCGGGACAGGGGAGTGGAAACACCATATATTTT. Residues: CASSPGQGSGNTIYF. The chain combines TRBV4-3 with TRBJ1-3; 10 bases match TRBD1. The CDR3 has 15 residues. With V trimmed by 4 bases and J by 3 bases, 3 bases remained unmatched. Germline V gene sequence: CDR1 LGHNA, CDR2 YSLEER.

CDR3 sequence reads: CASSFGSLYNEQFF. CDR3 sequence (DNA): TGTGCCAGCAGTTTCGGCAGCCTTTACAATGAGCAGTTCTTC. The V and J genes are TRBV6-2 or TRBV6-3 and TRBJ2-1; D remains ambiguous. The CDR3 totals 14 residues. Trimming removed 4 bases from V and 4 bases from J, with 11 bases in between. The germline V gene has CDR1 MNHEY and CDR2 SVGEGT.